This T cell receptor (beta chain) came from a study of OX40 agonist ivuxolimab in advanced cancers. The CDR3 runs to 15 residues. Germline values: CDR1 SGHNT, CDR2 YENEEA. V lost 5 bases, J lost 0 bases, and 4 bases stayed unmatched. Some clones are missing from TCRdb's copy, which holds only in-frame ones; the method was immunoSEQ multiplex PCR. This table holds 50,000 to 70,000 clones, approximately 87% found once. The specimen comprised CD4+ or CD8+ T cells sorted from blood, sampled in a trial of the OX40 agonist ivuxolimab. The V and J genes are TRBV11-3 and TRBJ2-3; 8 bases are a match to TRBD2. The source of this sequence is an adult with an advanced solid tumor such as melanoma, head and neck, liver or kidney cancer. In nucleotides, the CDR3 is TGTGCCAGCAGCCACGGACTAGCTAGCACAGATACGCAGTATTTT. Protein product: CASSHGLASTDTQYF.